What follows is one T cell receptor (beta chain) and its context. The source of the sample is a study of T cells after yellow fever vaccination. TCRdb reprocessed the 5' RACE reads with MiXCR, giving one entry per CDR3 protein. The data contain around 340,000 distinct CDR3 sequences, roughly an eighth of them singletons. The sample here was CD4+ T cells sorted from PBMCs, taken 15 days after the yellow fever booster vaccination. The sequence came from a man aged 18 to 29 who received the YFV17D yellow fever vaccine.

CDR3 nucleotide sequence: TGTGCCAGCAGATCCGGGACTAGCTCTTCCGAGCAGTACTTC. Amino acids: CASRSGTSSSEQYF. This chain uses TRBV5-4 with TRBJ2-7, with TRBD2 identical over 9 bases. Germline V lookup: CDR1 SGHNT, CDR2 YYREEE (reference sequence). The ends lost 5 bases at V and 6 bases at J; junction bases unmatched: 9. The CDR3 runs to 14 residues.